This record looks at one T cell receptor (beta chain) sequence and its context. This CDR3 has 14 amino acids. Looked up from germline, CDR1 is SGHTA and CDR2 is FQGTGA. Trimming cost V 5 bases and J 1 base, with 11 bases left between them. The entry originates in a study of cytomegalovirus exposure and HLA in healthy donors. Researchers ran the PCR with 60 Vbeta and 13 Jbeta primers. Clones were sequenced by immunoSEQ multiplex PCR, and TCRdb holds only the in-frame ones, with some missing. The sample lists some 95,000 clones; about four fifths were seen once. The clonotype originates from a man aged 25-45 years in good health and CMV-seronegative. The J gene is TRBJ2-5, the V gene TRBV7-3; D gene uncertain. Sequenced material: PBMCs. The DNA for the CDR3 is TGTGCCAGCAGCCCAACTGGTCTCCAAGAGACCCAGTACTTC. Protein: CASSPTGLQETQYF.